Sequencing of this T cell receptor (beta chain) was carried out in a study of T cell responses to AZD1222 COVID-19 vaccine. Study outcomes and limitations: An increase in Spike-specific TCR breadth and depth was observed after two AZD1222 doses. The peak T cell response came first, and repertoires were sampled only after it. Unmutated variant regions reportedly attract nearly half of all spike-specific TCRs.

Germline V lookup: CDR1 MNHEY, CDR2 SVGEGT. The CDR3 is 15 amino acids. Trimming cost V 2 bases and J 10 bases; bases outside gene matches: 8. This table comes from immunoSEQ multiplex PCR, and its TCRdb copy is limited to in-frame clones, with some not included. Here the sample spans 95,000 to 150,000 clones, 80% to 95% being singletons. The count of this clone is one. Antigen specificity is unknown. Specimen: peripheral blood, collected 28 days after the second dose of the MenACWY control vaccine. This receptor was identified in an adult who received the MenACWY meningococcal vaccine as a control. V gene TRBV6-2 or TRBV6-3 combines with J gene TRBJ2-2, with 9 positions matching TRBD2. The CDR3 reads CASSYGAGGAEELFF. CDR3 DNA sequence: TGTGCCAGCAGTTACGGCGCGGGGGGGGCAGAGGAGCTGTTTTTT.